This TCR beta chain derives from a study of blood T cell repertoires in COVID-19. The CDR3 contains 11 residues. The V and J ends lost 5 bases and 10 bases respectively, with 9 bases between them. The germline CDR1 and CDR2 sequences are MDHEN and SYDVKM. Only in-frame clones appear in the TCRdb table, and some are missing; sequencing was by immunoSEQ multiplex PCR. Among some 130,000 clones, 70% to 80% were seen once, and the ten largest hold around 4%. Source material: peripheral blood. V usage is TRBV28 and J usage is TRBJ2-1, with a possible D match to TRBD2 (6 bases). This TCR derives from a man in his 60s with acute or convalescent COVID-19. The CDR3 DNA is TGTGCCAGCAGTCTGGGACTGGAGCAGTTCTTC. This codes for CASSLGLEQFF. The whole variable domain, remainder taken from reference TRBV28 and TRBJ2-1, is DVKVTQSSRYLVKRTGEKVFLECVQDMDHENMFWYRQDPGLGLRLIYFSYDVKMKEKGDIPEGYSVSREKKERFSLILESASTNQTSMYLCASSLGLEQFFGPGTRLTVL.